This T cell receptor beta chain was obtained from a study of identical twins. Findings of the study overall: Invariant MAIT and iNKT cells are populations that could partly confound zero-insertion analyses.

With template switching, a universal primer site was added, and the cDNA carried unique molecular identifiers. Using its own MiXCR run on the 5' RACE reads, TCRdb lists one record per CDR3 protein. The repertoire holds around 470,000 distinct CDR3 sequences, 13% to 15% seen once, with roughly 0.5% in the top ten. On this clonotype: Its specificity is not known.

The V end lost 3 bases, the J end lost 4 bases, and 9 bases lay between the germline ends. Germline-derived CDR1 and CDR2 are LGHDT and YNNKEL (reference sequence). This CDR3 contains 13 residues. The sample also formed part of further work on yellow fever vaccine responses in identical twins.

The receptor comes from a woman aged 18-35 years in good health. Sequenced input: CD4+ T cells sorted from blood. This rearrangement joins TRBV3-1 to TRBJ2-5; D could derive from TRBD1 or TRBD2 (5 bases each). CDR3 sequence reads: CASSHRDPETQYF. CDR3 in DNA: TGTGCCAGCAGCCACAGGGACCCAGAGACCCAGTACTTC.